This TCR beta chain was documented in a study of shared clonotypes between healthy human individuals. Germline CDR1 LNHDA, CDR2 SQIVND (reference sequence). CDR3 size: 17 residues. V was shortened by 0 bases and J by 0 bases, with 14 bases between the two germline ends. Assay used: immunoSEQ multiplex PCR; TCRdb lists only in-frame clones, some missing. The sample consists of under 600,000 clones, approximately 79% of them appearing once. The origin of this receptor is a woman aged 40 to 49 in good health. Some clones in this sample may be carry-over from other donors' samples. The chain joins TRBV19 to TRBJ1-1; D gene uncertain. Sequences were obtained from PBMCs. The CDR3 coding sequence is TGTGCCAGTAGTATAGATTTTTGGGGTACGGTGAACACTGAAGCTTTCTTT. Encoded protein: CASSIDFWGTVNTEAFF.